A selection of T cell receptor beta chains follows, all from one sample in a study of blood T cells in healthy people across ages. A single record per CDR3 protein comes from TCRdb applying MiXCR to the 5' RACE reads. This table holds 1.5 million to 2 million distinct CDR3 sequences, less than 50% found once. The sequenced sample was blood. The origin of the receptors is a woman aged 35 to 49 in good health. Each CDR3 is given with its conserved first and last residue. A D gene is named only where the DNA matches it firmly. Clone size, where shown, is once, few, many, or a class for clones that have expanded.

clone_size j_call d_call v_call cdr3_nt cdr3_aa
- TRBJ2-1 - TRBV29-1 TGCAGCGTTGGAGGTTCGGCGAAAGCGGGCTACAATGAGCAGTTCTTC CSVGGSAKAGYNEQFF
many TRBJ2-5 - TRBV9 TGTGCCAGCAGCGTAGCACAAGAGACCCAGTACTTC CASSVAQETQYF
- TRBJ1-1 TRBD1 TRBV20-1 TGCAGTGCTATAACCGGGACAGGGAGAGGTACTGAAGCTTTCTTT CSAITGTGRGTEAFF
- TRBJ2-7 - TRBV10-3 TGTGCCATCAGTGACAACCGGGTCTACGAGCAGTACTTC CAISDNRVYEQYF
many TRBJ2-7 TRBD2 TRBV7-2 TGTGCCAGCAGCTTAAGAAGCGGGGTTGGCGAGCAGTACTTC CASSLRSGVGEQYF
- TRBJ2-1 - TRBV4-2 TGTGCCAGCAGCCAAGCCCCCCTAGCGCCCAATGAGCAGTTCTTC CASSQAPLAPNEQFF
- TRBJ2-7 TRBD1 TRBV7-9 TGTGCCAGCAGCACCCTAAAGTCGGGACAGAACGAGCAGTACTTC CASSTLKSGQNEQYF
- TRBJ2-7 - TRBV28 TGTGCCAGCAGGGACCCGACATGGCAGTACTTC CASRDPTWQYF
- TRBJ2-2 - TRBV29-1 TGCAGCGTTCGGGGCGGTCCGACGAACACCGGGGAGCTGTTTTTT CSVRGGPTNTGELFF
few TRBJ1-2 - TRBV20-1 TGCAGTGCTAGTCCAGGACAGACAATAGATTATGGCTACACCTTC CSASPGQTIDYGYTF
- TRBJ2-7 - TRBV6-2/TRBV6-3 TGTGCCAGCAGCCACAGGTTGGTTCTCGAGCAGTACTTC CASSHRLVLEQYF
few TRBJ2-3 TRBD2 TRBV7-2 TGTGCCAGCAGCACATTAGCGGGGGGGCGGCTTACGCAGTATTTT CASSTLAGGRLTQYF
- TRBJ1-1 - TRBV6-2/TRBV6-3 TGTGCCAGCAGCCGCCACCGAGGGAATGAAGCTTTCTTT CASSRHRGNEAFF
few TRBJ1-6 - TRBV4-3 TGCGCCAGCAGAACTGGGAGGGCGGATAATTCACCCCTCCACTTT CASRTGRADNSPLHF
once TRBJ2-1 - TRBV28 TGTGCCTGCACTACAGGGAGGAATGAGCAGTTCTTC CACTTGRNEQFF
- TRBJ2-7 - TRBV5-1 TGCGCCAGCAGCTTGGTGACTCCGGGCCCCTACGAGCAGTACTTC CASSLVTPGPYEQYF
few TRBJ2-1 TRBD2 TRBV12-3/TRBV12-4 TGTGCCAGCAGTTTCGGGGGGGATAGCAATGAGCAGTTCTTC CASSFGGDSNEQFF
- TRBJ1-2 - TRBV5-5 TGTGCCAGCAGCTTGACAGGATCTTTCCACTATGGCTACACCTTC CASSLTGSFHYGYTF
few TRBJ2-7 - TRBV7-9 TGTGCCAGCGGGGGTCCAGTTCAGGTGGGACGGTACTTC CASGGPVQVGRYF
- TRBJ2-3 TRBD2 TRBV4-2 TGTGCCAGCAGCCAGTTGGGCCAGCGGGAGTACACAGATACGCAGTATTTT CASSQLGQREYTDTQYF
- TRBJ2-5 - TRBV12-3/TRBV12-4 TGTGCCAGCAGTTTTAGCTTCAATGAGCAGTACTTC CASSFSFNEQYF
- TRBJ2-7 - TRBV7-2 TGTGCCAGCAGCTGGGATTACAGGGACCATTTCCCCTACGAGCAGTACTTC CASSWDYRDHFPYEQYF
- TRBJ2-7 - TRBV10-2 TGCGCCAGCAGTGAGTCCGGGGGAGGGGGCTACGAGCAGTACTTC CASSESGGGGYEQYF
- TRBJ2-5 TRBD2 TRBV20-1 TGCAGTGCAACCCGTCTAGCGGGGGGTTATGAAACCCAGTACTTC CSATRLAGGYETQYF
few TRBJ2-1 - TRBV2 TGTGCCAGCAGTGAGAGGGGGACCTACAATGAGCAGTTCTTC CASSERGTYNEQFF
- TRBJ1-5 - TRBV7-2 TGTGCCAGCAGCTTAGAGGGCAGGCCGAATCAGCCCCAGCATTTT CASSLEGRPNQPQHF
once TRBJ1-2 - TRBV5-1 TGCGCCGGCAGCTTGGACCAGATCTCATTAGCTAACTATGGCTACACCTTC CAGSLDQISLANYGYTF
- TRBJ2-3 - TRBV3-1 TGTGCCAGCAGCCAAGCCAATATAGTGAATACGCAGTATTTT CASSQANIVNTQYF
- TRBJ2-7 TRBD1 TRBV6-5 TGTGCCACCTCGTACAGGGGGCCCGATATCAGCGAGCAGTACTTC CATSYRGPDISEQYF
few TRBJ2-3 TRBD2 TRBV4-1 TGCGCCAGCAGCCAAGCCGAGCGGGGGGGCTTGTATACGCAGTATTTT CASSQAERGGLYTQYF
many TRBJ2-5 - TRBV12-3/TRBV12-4 TGTGCCAGCAGTATATTGGAGACCCAGTACTTC CASSILETQYF
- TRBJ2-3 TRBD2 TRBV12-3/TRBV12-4 TGTGCCAGCAGTTTAACTAGCGCCGTGACGGGCACGCAGTATTTT CASSLTSAVTGTQYF
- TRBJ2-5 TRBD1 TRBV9 TGTGCCAGCAGCGGCGAAGGGACAGGGGTTGGGACCCAGTACTTC CASSGEGTGVGTQYF
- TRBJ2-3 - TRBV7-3 TGTGCCAGCAGCTTAACTAGCCCTGGCACAGATACGCAGTATTTT CASSLTSPGTDTQYF
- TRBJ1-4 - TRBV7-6 TGTGCCAGCAGCTTAGCGGGAGCGGCCGGTAATGAAAAACTGTTTTTT CASSLAGAAGNEKLFF
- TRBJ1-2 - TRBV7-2 TGTGCCAGCAGCGTTCGGGACATCTATGGCTACACCTTC CASSVRDIYGYTF
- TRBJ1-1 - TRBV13 TGTGCCAGCAGCCCCCTAATGGAGGTGAACACTGAAGCTTTCTTT CASSPLMEVNTEAFF
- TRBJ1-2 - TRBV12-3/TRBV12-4 TGTGCCAGCAGTTTAGTGGCGGGGGCGGGTGGCTACACCTTC CASSLVAGAGGYTF
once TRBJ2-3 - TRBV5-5 TGTGCCAGCAGCTCCCGCCCACCCACAGATACGCAGTATTTT CASSSRPPTDTQYF
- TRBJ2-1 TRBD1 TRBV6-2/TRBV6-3 TGTGCCAGCAGTGCCCTACAGGGGTGGAATGAGCAGTTCTTC CASSALQGWNEQFF
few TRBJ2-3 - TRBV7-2 TGTGCCAGCAGCCCGGCAAGTGTCGTTACGCAGTATTTT CASSPASVVTQYF